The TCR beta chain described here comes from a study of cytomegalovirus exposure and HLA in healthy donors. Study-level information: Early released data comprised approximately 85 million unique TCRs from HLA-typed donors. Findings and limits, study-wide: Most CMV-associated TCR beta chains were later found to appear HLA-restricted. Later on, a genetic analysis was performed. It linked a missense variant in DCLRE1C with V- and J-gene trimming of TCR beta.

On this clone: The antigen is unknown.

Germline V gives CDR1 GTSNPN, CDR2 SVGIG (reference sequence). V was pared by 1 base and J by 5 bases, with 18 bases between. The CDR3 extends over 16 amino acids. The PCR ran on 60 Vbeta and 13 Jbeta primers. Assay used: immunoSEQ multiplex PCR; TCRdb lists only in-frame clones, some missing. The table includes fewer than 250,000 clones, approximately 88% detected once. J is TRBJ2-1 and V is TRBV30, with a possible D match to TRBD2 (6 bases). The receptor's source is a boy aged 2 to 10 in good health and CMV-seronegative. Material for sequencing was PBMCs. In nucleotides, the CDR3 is TGTGCCTGGAGTGGAACCACCCTAGCGAAGAACAATGAGCAGTTCTTC. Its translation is CAWSGTTLAKNNEQFF.